The clone carrying this T cell receptor (beta chain) has only a few counts. Patients were aged 18 to 65, had disease duration under 2 months, and had newly diagnosed hyperthyroidism. Uncontrolled infection, other autoimmune disease, pregnancy or lactation disqualified patients from enrolment. The PBMCs were taken from over 9.5 ml of fresh peripheral blood. This sample was taken from a study of T cells in Graves' hyperthyroidism and ophthalmopathy. Researchers took RNA transcripts and amplified the TCR beta CDR3 regions from them. During a first-round RT-PCR of the TCR CDR3, the HTBI primer set was used. MiXCR, applied by TCRdb to the multiplex PCR reads, yields one record per CDR3 protein. The sample consists of about 360,000 distinct CDR3 sequences, 13% of them appearing once. This CDR3 is 16 amino acids long. V lost 8 bases, J lost 5 bases, and 18 bases stayed unmatched. Germline loops: CDR1 DFQATT, CDR2 SNEGSKA (reference sequence).

Sequenced material: blood. This chain links TRBV20-1 with TRBJ2-7, with TRBD2 matching over 10 bases. The sequence was obtained from a man aged 25-40 years with Graves' hyperthyroidism that later progressed to Graves' ophthalmopathy. The CDR3 nucleotides read TGCAGTCCACGCGGGGGTCCTAGCGGGGGAAGAAACGAGCAGTACTTC. It is translated as CSPRGGPSGGRNEQYF.